This T cell receptor beta chain was identified during a study of blood T cell repertoires in COVID-19. Background on the study: Donors in the United States, Italy and Spain gave samples during acute or convalescent COVID-19. The cDNA or gDNA used as material had been derived from T cells, B-cell-depleted T cells, or PBMCs.

Authors' analysis steps: By means of reference gene primer amplification, nucleated cell counts were estimated. Sequenced by immunoSEQ multiplex PCR; TCRdb stores in-frame clones only, minus some. For V, J and clone size, that table is used; D and trimming come from the DNA. The table has fewer than 200,000 clones, 80% to 90% seen once. The sample taken for sequencing was peripheral blood. The clonotype comes from a middle-aged man with active or convalescent COVID-19.

The CDR3, as DNA: TGTGCCAGCAGCCCACCCGTGCAGGGGACCCGCAATGAGCAGTTCTTC. This gives the protein CASSPPVQGTRNEQFF. The chain links TRBV28 to TRBJ2-1, with TRBD1 as a possible D gene (6 bases). The V end was cut by 6 bases, the J end by 6 bases, with 21 bases between. Germline V lookup: CDR1 MDHEN, CDR2 SYDVKM. The CDR3 is made up of 16 amino acids.